These T cell receptor beta chains were read from a single sample in a study of blood T cell repertoires in COVID-19. TCRdb keeps only in-frame clones here, not all; method: immunoSEQ multiplex PCR. Among about 38,000 clones, around four fifths were seen once, and the ten largest hold more than 1.5%. What was sequenced was peripheral blood. These receptors all come from a man aged 55 to 70 with COVID-19, enrolled during active disease. Both conserved end residues are part of each CDR3.

CASSLWGDSFF	TRBV28	TRBJ1-1
CATRLAGGSVQETQYF	TRBV21-1	TRBJ2-5
CASSRRMEGSYGYTF	TRBV5-6	TRBJ1-2
CAWSIGGNYGYTF	TRBV30	TRBJ1-2
CSARDQTEAFF	TRBV20-1	TRBJ1-1
CASSLFPSSGTDNEQFF	TRBV28	TRBJ2-1
CASSSSGTQTQYF	TRBV7-9	TRBJ2-5
CASSEPGLEANEKLFF	TRBV25-1	TRBJ1-4
CASSQQVVESPLHF	TRBV3-1/TRBV3-2	TRBJ1-6
CASSYRRGSTEAFF	TRBV5-4	TRBJ1-1